The 24 T cell receptor beta chains listed next were all sequenced from one sample in a study of shared clonotypes between healthy human individuals (dated by TCRdb to the early 2020s). Libraries were constructed by the immunoSEQ multiplex PCR assay. Imported from immuneACCESS, the table was reduced by TCRdb to in-frame sequences with V and J called. These copies leave out some clones; in studies compared against another copy, an unresolved V gene accounts for under half, and the cause of the remainder is not known. Present in this sample are about 320,000 clones, roughly 87% of which were seen just once. The ten largest make up under 20% of the sample. Material for sequencing was memory CD8+ T cells sorted from blood. What this sample's cell subset or site label stands for: CD45RO+ cells pooled with CCR7-negative TemRA cells. The receptors come from a young man in good health.

V gene TRBV14 combines with J gene TRBJ2-7; 7 bases are shared with TRBD2. Losses at the gene ends were 4 bases for V and 6 bases for J; bases not matched to a gene: 6. Germline V CDR1 and CDR2: SGHDN, FVKESK. CDR3 size: 13 residues. The CDR3 spells CASSPGGNGEQYF. The CDR3 DNA sequence: TGTGCCAGCAGCCCCGGGGGGAACGGCGAGCAGTACTTC.

The genes are TRBV7-9 and TRBJ2-3; maybe TRBD1 (5 bases). Trimming pared 5 bases from V and 1 base from J, leaving 16 bases between. Germline V gene lookup returns CDR1 SEHNR and CDR2 FQNEAQ (reference sequence). This CDR3 has 16 amino acids. The CDR3 region is CASSPREGHGTDTQYF. CDR3 bases: TGTGCCAGCAGCCCCAGAGAAGGACATGGCACAGATACGCAGTATTTT.

The rearrangement joins TRBV5-1 to TRBJ1-2; D remains ambiguous. Germline CDR1 is SGHRS and CDR2 is YFSETQ. This CDR3 spans 14 amino acids. V lost 4 bases and J lost 5, with 15 bases in between. The CDR3 nucleotides read TGCGCCAGCAGCCCCGGACGGGTCCCGTATGGCTACACCTTC. Translating it yields CASSPGRVPYGYTF.

A few counts support this clone. The chain employs TRBV19 and TRBJ1-5, with D uncertain. The CDR3 runs 10 residues. The germline V and J ends were trimmed by 10 bases and 9 bases, with 10 bases remaining between them. The germline V gene has CDR1 LNHDA and CDR2 SQIVND (reference sequence). CDR3 in amino acids: CATFGPPQHF. CDR3 in DNA: TGTGCCACCTTTGGTCCGCCCCAGCATTTT.

The rearrangement links TRBV15 to TRBJ1-2; a possible D gene is TRBD1 (5 bases). Germline lookup yields CDR1 LNHNV and CDR2 YYDKDF (reference sequence). V was trimmed by 3 bases and J by 5 bases, leaving 13 bases between them. This CDR3 region has 14 residues. CDR3 DNA: TGTGCCACCAGCAGGGGACCATTGGTTTATGGCTACACCTTC. Its translation is CATSRGPLVYGYTF.

This clone occurred once. The V gene is TRBV7-6, the J gene TRBJ1-5, with D perhaps TRBD1 (6 bases). Germline V gives CDR1 SGHVS, CDR2 FNYEAQ. The CDR3 totals 16 residues. Trimming shortened V by 3 bases and J by 0 bases, and 12 bases separated the two germline ends. CDR3 coding DNA: TGTGCCAGCAGCTTGGACAGCCCTTATAGCAATCAGCCCCAGCATTTT. Its translation: CASSLDSPYSNQPQHF.

The rearrangement links TRBV6-5 to TRBJ1-5; no clear D. The CDR3 runs to 13 residues. Trimming cost V 6 bases and J 0 bases, with 6 bases left between them. Germline V gene sequence: CDR1 MNHEY, CDR2 SVGAGI. CDR3 sequence (DNA): TGTGCCAGCAGCGTAAATAGCAATCAGCCCCAGCATTTT. Translated, it gives CASSVNSNQPQHF.

The V and J genes are TRBV5-6 and TRBJ1-5; TRBD1 matches 8 bases. The CDR3 sequence is 16 residues long. The V gene end was trimmed by 4 bases and the J gene end by 0 bases; junction bases not matched to a gene: 6. The germline gives CDR1 SGHDT, CDR2 YYEEEE. In nucleotides, the CDR3 is TGTGCCAGCAGCCTAAGGACAGGGTATAGCAATCAGCCCCAGCATTTT. It translates to CASSLRTGYSNQPQHF.

The chain links TRBV18 to TRBJ2-7; D assignment may be TRBD1 or TRBD2 (5 bases each). This CDR3 has 14 residues. The germline V gene encodes CDR1 KGHSH and CDR2 LQKENI. Trimming removed 6 bases at V and 2 bases at J, with 14 bases between. The CDR3, as DNA: TGTGCCAGCTCCCTCGGGACGGCTGCCTACGAGCAGTACTTC. It translates to CASSLGTAAYEQYF.

The chain links TRBV5-1 to TRBJ1-5; D remains ambiguous. Looked up from germline, CDR1 is SGHRS and CDR2 is YFSETQ. V was pared by 4 bases and J by 10 bases, with 30 bases between. This CDR3 region has 18 residues. This CDR3 is CASSGRGSAINLSYPQHF. CDR3 coding DNA: TGCGCCAGCAGCGGACGGGGATCAGCCATCAATTTGAGTTACCCCCAGCATTTT.

The J gene is TRBJ1-1, the V gene TRBV7-9; 9 nucleotides align to TRBD1. Losses at the gene ends were 4 bases for V and 1 base for J; bases not matched to a gene: 7. This CDR3 is 16 amino acids long. Germline CDR1 SEHNR, CDR2 FQNEAQ (reference sequence). As DNA, the CDR3 is TGTGCCAGCAGCTCCTATACGGGACAGGGGAACACTGAAGCTTTCTTT. Translation gives CASSSYTGQGNTEAFF.

There are a few counts of this clone. The chain links TRBV6-6 to TRBJ2-5; 7 bases align to TRBD1. The CDR3 loop spans 16 amino acids. V lost 2 bases, J lost 5 bases, and 11 bases stayed unmatched. CDR1 is MNHNY, CDR2 SVGAGI, per germline (reference sequence). The CDR3 here is CASSYPRWTGMETQYF. The DNA of the CDR3 is TGTGCCAGCAGTTACCCCCGGTGGACAGGCATGGAGACCCAGTACTTC.

V gene TRBV11-3 combines with J gene TRBJ2-2, with 12 bases identical to TRBD2. V dropped 2 bases and J dropped 10; count of bases not matched to a gene: 8. The CDR3 is 16 residues long. The germline V gene encodes CDR1 SGHNT and CDR2 YENEEA. The CDR3 here is CASSLPLAGGPVELFF. The CDR3 DNA is TGTGCCAGCAGCTTACCCCTAGCGGGGGGGCCTGTGGAGCTGTTTTTT.

The chain employs TRBV5-4 and TRBJ1-2, with no clear D. This CDR3 region has 15 residues. The germline CDR1 and CDR2 sequences are SGHNT and YYREEE (reference sequence). Trimming removed 2 bases at V and 1 base at J, with 12 bases between. CDR3 coding DNA: TGTGCCAGCAGCTTTAAAGTATTGGTTAACTATGGCTACACCTTC. Its protein product is CASSFKVLVNYGYTF.

CDR3 in amino acids: CASSQSRDWETQYF. The CDR3 DNA reads TGCGCCAGCAGCCAAAGTCGTGACTGGGAGACCCAGTACTTC. The chain uses TRBV4-1 and TRBJ2-5, with D uncertain. The CDR3 is 14 amino acids. Germline V gene data show CDR1 as MGHRA and CDR2 as YSYEKL. Trimming removed 2 bases at V and 5 bases at J, with 12 bases between.

The chain links TRBV6-6 to TRBJ1-1; perhaps TRBD1 as D (5 bases). The CDR3 consists of 14 residues. Trimming stripped 6 bases from V and 1 base from J, with 12 bases between. The germline gives CDR1 MNHNY, CDR2 SVGAGI (reference sequence). The CDR3 nucleotides read TGTGCCAGCAGACGGGGGTTTTGGAACACTGAAGCTTTCTTT. This encodes CASRRGFWNTEAFF.

V is TRBV2 and J is TRBJ2-2; 9 bases agree with TRBD1. This CDR3 is built from 16 residues. Germline CDR1 reads SNHLY; CDR2 reads FYNNEI. The junction had 8 bases not matched to a gene; V was cut back by 7 bases and J by 2 bases. The CDR3 DNA reads TGTGCCAGCACGGACGGACAGGGGATTAACACCGGGGAGCTGTTTTTT. Translating gives CASTDGQGINTGELFF.

Only one count was recorded for this clone. The chain employs TRBV7-8 and TRBJ2-3; perhaps TRBD1 as D (6 bases). V was cut by 0 bases and J by 0 bases, with 16 bases left in between. Germline loops: CDR1 SGHVS, CDR2 FQNEAQ. CDR3 length equals 18 residues. The CDR3 nucleotides are TGTGCCAGCAGCTTAGCACTCATTGGGACACGCAGCACAGATACGCAGTATTTT. This gives the protein CASSLALIGTRSTDTQYF.

The V call is TRBV5-6, the J call TRBJ2-1; 9 bases align to TRBD2. Trimming took 4 bases from V and 7 from J; bases not matched to a gene: 18. The CDR3 is 18 amino acids. The V gene's germline CDR1 is SGHDT and CDR2 YYEEEE. The CDR3 nucleotides read TGTGCCAGCAGCCCTCGTAGCGGGAGAGGGTATTTGGGGAATGAGCAGTTCTTC. It translates to CASSPRSGRGYLGNEQFF.

This chain uses TRBV4-2 with TRBJ1-1; a weak D match, TRBD1 (5 bases). Trimming stripped 4 bases from V and 5 bases from J, with 14 bases between. Germline loops: CDR1 LGHNA, CDR2 YNFKEQ. CDR3 length equals 14 residues. The CDR3 sequence is CASSRTDTQTEAFF. CDR3 bases: TGTGCCAGCAGCCGTACGGACACCCAAACTGAAGCTTTCTTT.

This clone was recorded once. This chain connects TRBV4-3 to TRBJ2-7; TRBD2 matches 7 bases. V lost 1 base and J lost 6; bases outside the gene matches: 15. The CDR3 is made up of 17 amino acids. Germline CDR1 LGHNA, CDR2 YSLEER. CDR3 protein: CASSQGVGGPSSIEQYF. The CDR3 bases are TGCGCCAGCAGCCAAGGGGTGGGAGGGCCTAGCTCTATCGAGCAGTACTTC.

V gene TRBV10-2 combines with J gene TRBJ1-6, with 7 bases fitting TRBD1. V shed 3 bases and J 7 bases; nucleotides not matched to a gene: 3. The CDR3 runs to 14 residues. CDR1 WSHSY and CDR2 SAAADI come from the germline V gene. The CDR3 bases are TGCGCCAGCAGTGAAGGGACAGACAATTCACCCCTCCACTTT. It translates to CASSEGTDNSPLHF.

The chain links TRBV7-9 to TRBJ2-7; 8 bases agree with TRBD1. Per germline, CDR1 SEHNR and CDR2 FQNEAQ (reference sequence). Trimming at V came to 5 bases and at J to 3 bases, leaving 6 bases not matched to a gene. The CDR3 is 14 amino acids. CDR3 in amino acids: CASSAQGVSYEQYF. The CDR3 DNA reads TGTGCCAGCAGCGCACAGGGGGTTAGCTACGAGCAGTACTTC.

The chain joins TRBV4-1 to TRBJ2-7; D remains unclear. V lost 1 base, J lost 6 bases, and 7 bases lay in between. Per germline, CDR1 MGHRA and CDR2 YSYEKL. The CDR3 length is 12 residues. The CDR3 sequence is CASSQGGREQYF. CDR3 coding DNA: TGCGCCAGCAGCCAAGGTGGGCGCGAGCAGTACTTC.